Listed below are T cell receptor beta chains from one sample, sequenced in a study of blood T cell repertoires in COVID-19. This table comes from immunoSEQ multiplex PCR, and its TCRdb copy is limited to in-frame clones, with some not included. The sample includes fewer than 500,000 clones, 80% to 90% seen only once; the top ten take roughly 1.4%. Sequences were obtained from PBMCs or T cells enriched from blood (not recorded which). These receptors originate from a man aged 25-40 years who had recovered from COVID-19. Both conserved end residues are part of each CDR3. D genes are given only for firm matches. Only some rows state a clone size, as once, few, many or a class for expanded clones.

j_call,d_call,v_call,clone_size,cdr3_aa,cdr3_nt
TRBJ1-2,TRBD1,TRBV13,-,CASRPGPGTANGYTF,TGTGCCAGCAGGCCAGGCCCCGGGACAGCTAATGGCTACACCTTC
TRBJ1-2,TRBD1,TRBV6-5,-,CASSLTRQGGDGYTF,TGTGCCAGCAGTCTTACCCGACAGGGCGGCGATGGCTACACCTTC
TRBJ2-5,-,TRBV2,-,CASNVQGQSQETQYF,TGTGCCAGCAACGTACAGGGTCAATCGCAAGAGACCCAGTACTTC
TRBJ1-2,-,TRBV23-1,-,CASSGPGLNYGYTF,TGCGCCAGCAGTGGCCCCGGACTTAACTATGGCTACACCTTC
TRBJ2-7,-,TRBV18,-,CASSPPGGSYEQYF,TGTGCCAGCTCACCACCAGGGGGTTCCTACGAGCAGTACTTC
TRBJ1-2,TRBD1,TRBV18,-,CASSLEVGQGNYGYTF,TGTGCCAGCTCACTCGAGGTCGGACAGGGAAACTATGGCTACACCTTC
TRBJ1-4,-,TRBV4-3,-,CASSQIQATNEKLFF,TGCGCCAGCAGCCAAATCCAGGCAACTAATGAAAAACTGTTTTTT
TRBJ2-7,-,TRBV6-5,-,CASSYSRAGAAEQYF,TGTGCCAGCAGTTACTCGAGAGCAGGGGCGGCCGAGCAGTACTTC
TRBJ2-7,TRBD2,TRBV5-1,once,CASSLASGGYEQYF,TGCGCCAGCAGCTTGGCAAGCGGGGGCTACGAGCAGTACTTC
TRBJ2-7,TRBD2,TRBV11-3,-,CASSQCRGFAGENHYEQYF,TGTGCCAGCAGCCAGTGCCGGGGATTTGCGGGAGAAAACCACTACGAGCAGTACTTC
TRBJ1-1,-,TRBV7-9,-,CASSLGQTTEAFF,TGTGCCAGCAGTCTTGGACAGACCACTGAAGCTTTCTTT
TRBJ1-1,TRBD1,TRBV25-1,few,CASSADRGEAFF,TGTGCCAGCAGCGCCGACAGGGGAGAAGCTTTCTTT
TRBJ2-2,TRBD1,TRBV25-1,-,CASRGQGQGGELFF,TGTGCCAGCAGGGGACAGGGGCAGGGCGGGGAGCTGTTTTTT
TRBJ2-7,-,TRBV5-1,-,CASSLDGTSYYEQYF,TGCGCCAGCAGCTTGGATGGGACATCATACTACGAGCAGTACTTC
TRBJ1-3,-,TRBV9,-,CASSADWSSGNTIYF,TGTGCCAGCAGCGCCGACTGGAGCTCTGGAAACACCATATATTTT
TRBJ1-5,-,TRBV19,-,CASILRVSSNQPQHF,TGTGCCAGTATCTTAAGAGTGTCTAGCAATCAGCCCCAGCATTTT
TRBJ1-4,-,TRBV6-5,-,CASMGAGNEKLFF,TGTGCCAGCATGGGGGCAGGGAATGAAAAACTGTTTTTT
TRBJ1-5,-,TRBV7-9,-,CASSPEGGVNQPQHF,TGTGCCAGCAGCCCGGAGGGCGGGGTTAATCAGCCCCAGCATTTT
TRBJ1-1,-,TRBV11-2,-,CASSFSENTEAFF,TGTGCCAGCAGCTTCAGCGAGAACACTGAAGCTTTCTTT
TRBJ1-5,-,TRBV2,-,CASSLRRVNQPQHF,TGTGCCAGCAGCCTTAGGAGGGTGAATCAGCCCCAGCATTTT
TRBJ1-2,-,TRBV19,-,CASSTAGTNYGYTF,TGTGCCAGTAGTACGGCCGGGACAAACTATGGCTACACCTTC
TRBJ1-1,-,TRBV6-5,-,CASKAGPMNTEAFF,TGTGCCAGCAAGGCAGGGCCAATGAACACTGAAGCTTTCTTT
TRBJ1-4,-,TRBV2,-,CASSEALQGSNEKLFF,TGTGCCAGCAGTGAAGCGCTTCAGGGATCTAATGAAAAACTGTTTTTT
TRBJ2-7,-,TRBV30,-,CAWGPHPISYEQYF,TGTGCCTGGGGGCCCCACCCTATATCCTACGAGCAGTACTTC
TRBJ1-3,-,TRBV6-5,once,CASRDAGVPGNTIYF,TGTGCCAGCAGGGACGCGGGGGTGCCTGGAAACACCATATATTTT
TRBJ1-1,TRBD1,TRBV19,-,CASRTPRTGNTEAFF,TGTGCCAGTAGGACCCCGAGGACAGGGAACACTGAAGCTTTCTTT
TRBJ1-2,TRBD1,TRBV9,-,CASSVDGTGGYGYTF,TGTGCCAGCAGCGTAGATGGGACAGGGGGTTACGGCTACACCTTC
TRBJ1-5,-,TRBV19,-,CASSIEPLGNQPQHF,TGTGCCAGTAGTATTGAGCCCTTGGGCAATCAGCCCCAGCATTTT
TRBJ2-5,-,TRBV5-4,-,CASSRSPGEEETQYF,TGTGCCAGCAGCAGAAGCCCAGGGGAAGAAGAGACCCAGTACTTC
TRBJ1-1,TRBD1,TRBV18,-,CASSPSVQGAAFF,TGTGCCAGCTCACCGTCGGTGCAGGGGGCAGCTTTCTTT
TRBJ2-7,-,TRBV6-5,-,CASGDSYEQYF,TGTGCCAGCGGCGACAGCTACGAGCAGTACTTC
TRBJ1-1,-,TRBV3-1/TRBV3-2,-,CASSQGRTEAFF,TGTGCCAGCAGCCAGGGGAGAACTGAAGCTTTCTTT
TRBJ2-1,-,TRBV4-1,-,CASSQDGLYEQFF,TGCGCCAGCAGCCAAGATGGACTTTATGAGCAGTTCTTC
TRBJ1-6,-,TRBV9,-,CASSVGEGSPLHF,TGTGCCAGCAGCGTAGGAGAGGGTTCACCCCTCCACTTT
TRBJ1-4,-,TRBV4-1,-,CASSQWSDEKLFF,TGCGCCAGCAGCCAGTGGTCGGATGAAAAACTGTTTTTT
TRBJ1-5,-,TRBV15,-,CATSRAGGGQPQHF,TGTGCCACCAGCAGAGCAGGAGGAGGTCAGCCCCAGCATTTT
TRBJ2-5,-,TRBV6-5,-,CASSPDPGKTQYF,TGTGCCAGCAGTCCGGACCCCGGGAAGACCCAGTACTTC
TRBJ1-1,-,TRBV18,few,CASSPGPNIEAFF,TGTGCCAGCTCACCGGGGCCTAATATTGAAGCTTTCTTT
TRBJ1-5,TRBD1,TRBV19,-,CASRTGLNNQPQHF,TGTGCCAGTAGGACAGGGTTAAACAATCAGCCCCAGCATTTT
TRBJ1-6,TRBD1,TRBV30,-,CAWIGQGSDSPLHF,TGTGCCTGGATTGGACAGGGGAGTGATTCACCCCTCCACTTT
TRBJ1-1,-,TRBV9,-,CASSALQGPGTEAFF,TGTGCCAGCAGCGCATTACAGGGCCCGGGGACTGAAGCTTTCTTT
TRBJ1-1,-,TRBV30,-,CAWSSSRSEAFF,TGTGCCTGGAGTTCCTCCCGCAGTGAAGCTTTCTTT
TRBJ2-5,-,TRBV9,-,CASSPSGQQETQYF,TGTGCCAGCAGCCCCTCCGGACAGCAAGAGACCCAGTACTTC
TRBJ1-1,TRBD1,TRBV7-9,-,CASTGAGGNTEAFF,TGTGCCAGCACGGGGGCAGGGGGTAACACTGAAGCTTTCTTT
TRBJ2-7,-,TRBV7-9,-,CASSSDWPSSSYEQYF,TGTGCCAGCAGCTCCGATTGGCCGTCTTCCTCCTACGAGCAGTACTTC
TRBJ1-3,-,TRBV6-5,-,CASGLTSSGNTIYF,TGTGCCAGCGGTCTGACAAGCTCTGGAAACACCATATATTTT
TRBJ1-2,TRBD1,TRBV2,-,CASTRGAYGYTF,TGTGCCAGCACCAGGGGGGCCTATGGCTACACCTTC
TRBJ2-7,-,TRBV19,-,CASSIGISFYEQYF,TGTGCCAGTAGTATAGGTATCAGTTTCTACGAGCAGTACTTC
TRBJ2-7,TRBD2,TRBV6-2/TRBV6-3,many,CASSSTSGGYYEQYF,TGTGCCAGCAGTTCCACCAGCGGGGGCTACTACGAGCAGTACTTC
TRBJ2-1,-,TRBV10-3,-,CAISESSLNEQFF,TGTGCCATCAGTGAGTCGAGCCTCAATGAGCAGTTCTTC
TRBJ2-1,-,TRBV5-4,once,CASSLYNEQFF,TGTGCCAGCAGCTTGTATAATGAGCAGTTCTTC
TRBJ1-1,TRBD1,TRBV5-1,-,CASSLEQGVGTEAFF,TGCGCCAGCAGTTTGGAACAGGGGGTGGGCACTGAAGCTTTCTTT
TRBJ2-3,TRBD2,TRBV2,-,CASSEPTSFSDTQYF,TGTGCCAGCAGTGAACCGACTAGCTTTTCAGATACGCAGTATTTT
TRBJ1-5,-,TRBV5-5,-,CASSLAGLRNQPQHF,TGTGCCAGCAGCTTGGCCGGACTTCGCAATCAGCCCCAGCATTTT
TRBJ1-3,TRBD1,TRBV30,-,CAWSTPGTGSGNTIYF,TGTGCCTGGAGTACCCCCGGGACAGGCTCTGGAAACACCATATATTTT